One and the same sample provided the 21 T cell receptor beta chains below, sequenced in a study of OX40 agonist ivuxolimab in advanced cancers. Measured with immunoSEQ multiplex PCR; TCRdb has only the in-frame clones, and not every one. The data show about 34,000 clones, with roughly 80% seen just once and about 10% held by the top ten. Here the sequenced sample was CD4+ or CD8+ T cells sorted from blood, taken in a trial of the OX40 agonist ivuxolimab. These receptors were taken from an adult with an advanced solid tumor such as melanoma, head and neck, liver or kidney cancer.

The CDR3 protein is CASSYKNTIYF. The CDR3 DNA reads TGTGCCAGCAGTTATAAGAACACCATATATTTT. The rearrangement uses TRBV28 and TRBJ1-3; D not resolved. CDR3 length equals 11 residues. Germline assignment: CDR1 MDHEN and CDR2 SYDVKM. V was clipped by 4 bases and J by 7 bases, with 5 bases between them.

This clone came up a few times. The chain combines TRBV6-1 with TRBJ2-1; D remains ambiguous. V lost 2 bases and J lost 0, with 8 bases in between. CDR3 size: 15 residues. Looked up from germline, CDR1 is MNHNS and CDR2 is SASEGT. The CDR3 DNA sequence: TGTGCCAGCAGTGAACCCCAGAGCTCCTACAATGAGCAGTTCTTC. It codes for CASSEPQSSYNEQFF.

The chain is built from TRBV11-2 and TRBJ1-1, with D uncertain. CDR1 and CDR2 (germline): SGHAT, FQNNGV. This CDR3 has 13 amino acids. Trimming pared 5 bases from V and 4 bases from J, leaving 11 bases between. CDR3 bases: TGTGCCAGCAGCCCCAGCCAACGCACTGAAGCTTTCTTT. It is translated as CASSPSQRTEAFF.

The chain joins TRBV6-1 to TRBJ1-6, with D maybe TRBD1 (5 bases). This CDR3 spans 15 amino acids. Germline CDR1 is MNHNS and CDR2 is SASEGT. V gave up 2 bases and J gave up 7 bases, with 12 bases separating them. The CDR3 region is CASSENRPENSPLHF. CDR3 in DNA: TGTGCCAGCAGTGAAAACAGGCCTGAGAATTCACCCCTCCACTTT.

In its sample, this clone was seen once. J is TRBJ1-1 and V is TRBV18, with 8 positions matching TRBD1. The trim removed 4 bases at V and 3 bases at J, leaving 7 bases unmatched. This CDR3 spans 15 amino acids. Per germline, CDR1 KGHSH and CDR2 LQKENI. CDR3 loop: CASSRSTGVDTEAFF. The CDR3 coding sequence is TGTGCCAGCTCACGCTCGACAGGGGTGGACACTGAAGCTTTCTTT. Using reference TRBV18 and TRBJ1-1 for the parts outside the CDR3, the full variable domain is NAGVMQNPRHLVRRRGQEARLRCSPMKGHSHVYWYRQLPEEGLKFMVYLQKENIIDESGMPKERFSAEFPKEGPSILRIQQVVRGDSAAYFCASSRSTGVDTEAFFGQGTRLTVV.

The CDR3 here is CASSLTRDYPTSGQFF. As DNA, the CDR3 is TGTGCCAGCAGCTTAACTCGGGACTATCCGACAAGTGGGCAGTTCTTC. V usage is TRBV7-3 and J usage is TRBJ2-1, with 7 bases aligning to TRBD2. The CDR3 totals 16 residues. Per the germline V gene, CDR1 is SGHTA and CDR2 is FQGTGA. The J segment lost 12 bases and the V segment lost 0 bases, leaving 14 bases of the junction unmatched.

Regarding this clone: At one boundary the junction diverges from the germline segment, which might be a read error. The same CDR3 also results from other DNA sequences found in this sample. This chain joins TRBV7-6 and TRBJ2-7; TRBD1 matches 10 bases. The CDR3 extends over 17 amino acids. Germline loops: CDR1 SGHVS, CDR2 FNYEAQ. The CDR3 DNA is TGTGCTAGCAGCTTAGTACAGTCGGGACAGGGGTCGCCGGAGCAGTACTTC. Translating gives CASSLVQSGQGSPEQYF.

The chain joins TRBV9 to TRBJ1-1; D is uncertain. Trimming took off 2 bases at V and 4 bases at J, with 9 bases between the two ends. The V gene's germline CDR1 is SGDLS and CDR2 YYNGEE. The CDR3 is made up of 13 amino acids. CDR3 amino acids: CASSVFLGTEAFF. CDR3 DNA: TGTGCCAGCAGCGTCTTTCTGGGCACTGAAGCTTTCTTT.

This chain uses TRBV19 with TRBJ1-5; D remains ambiguous. CDR3 length: 13 residues. The V and J ends lost 8 bases and 0 bases respectively, with 8 bases between them. CDR1 is LNHDA and CDR2 is SQIVND in the germline V gene (reference sequence). Here the CDR3 reads CASGVYSNQPQHF. The CDR3 nucleotides read TGTGCCAGTGGCGTCTATAGCAATCAGCCCCAGCATTTT. Based on the CDR3 plus reference TRBV19 and TRBJ1-5, the full variable domain is DGGITQSPKYLFRKEGQNVTLSCEQNLNHDAMYWYRQDPGQGLRLIYYSQIVNDFQKGDIAEGYSVSREKKESFPLTVTSAQKNPTAFYLCASGVYSNQPQHFGDGTRLSIL.

This sequence joins TRBV11-2 and TRBJ1-6; D unresolved. The germline CDR1 and CDR2 sequences are SGHAT and FQNNGV. This CDR3 is built from 12 residues. V was cut by 7 bases and J by 3 bases, with 4 bases left in between. This CDR3 reads CASTHYNSPLHF. The DNA for the CDR3 is TGTGCCAGCACCCACTATAATTCACCCCTCCACTTT.

The V call is TRBV7-2, the J call TRBJ1-6; D is undetermined. The V gene's germline CDR1 is SGHTA and CDR2 FQGNSA. This CDR3 contains 13 residues. V lost 1 base, J lost 13 bases, and 11 bases lay in between. The CDR3 here is CASSLVAHAPLHF. DNA for the CDR3: TGTGCCAGCAGCTTAGTAGCGCATGCTCCCCTCCACTTT.

In this sample, this clone turned up once. This chain joins TRBV5-1 and TRBJ2-1, with TRBD1 matching over 8 bases. V shed 0 bases, J shed 0 bases, and the junction held 5 bases outside the gene matches. Looked up from germline, CDR1 is SGHRS and CDR2 is YFSETQ. The CDR3 loop spans 17 amino acids. The CDR3 DNA sequence: TGCGCCAGCAGCTTGGGACAGGGGAGGAGCTCCTACAATGAGCAGTTCTTC. Translating it yields CASSLGQGRSSYNEQFF.

This clone is a singleton in its sample. CDR3 sequence: CASSQDRGLFTNYGYTF. The DNA for the CDR3 is TGTGCCAGCAGCCAGGACAGGGGGCTCTTTACTAACTATGGCTACACCTTC. The gene calls are TRBV11-2 and TRBJ1-2; TRBD1 matches 11 bases. This CDR3 comprises 17 residues. Germline V gene lookup returns CDR1 SGHAT and CDR2 FQNNGV. V was clipped by 5 bases and J by 0 bases; unmatched bases: 8.

The chain uses TRBV7-6 and TRBJ2-1, with 7 bases aligning to TRBD2. The J segment lost 4 bases and the V segment lost 1 base, leaving 4 bases of the junction unmatched. The germline V gene encodes CDR1 SGHVS and CDR2 FNYEAQ. The CDR3 covers 15 residues. The CDR3 nucleotides are TGTGCCAGCAGCTTAGGGGCTAGCGGTTACAATGAGCAGTTCTTC. Translation: CASSLGASGYNEQFF. Based on the CDR3 plus reference TRBV7-6 and TRBJ2-1, the full variable domain is GAGVSQSPRYKVTKRGQDVALRCDPISGHVSLYWYRQALGQGPEFLTYFNYEAQQDKSGLPNDRFSAERPEGSISTLTIQRTEQRDSAMYRCASSLGASGYNEQFFGPGTRLTVL.

This chain uses TRBV6-5 with TRBJ2-7; the D is unclear. This CDR3 is 15 amino acids long. Trimming removed 2 bases from V and 0 bases from J, with 11 bases in between. Germline V gene lookup returns CDR1 MNHEY and CDR2 SVGAGI. The CDR3 DNA is TGTGCCAGCAGTTACCAGGACCCCAGCTCCTACGAGCAGTACTTC. Translation gives CASSYQDPSSYEQYF.

The chain couples TRBV6-1 to TRBJ2-7; 7 bases are shared with TRBD2. This CDR3 contains 14 residues. From germline, CDR1 is MNHNS and CDR2 SASEGT. The V segment lost 7 bases and the J segment 3 bases; nucleotides outside the gene matches: 9. CDR3 in DNA: TGTGCCAGCAAAGAAGGTGGGGGGGGCTACGAGCAGTACTTC. As protein: CASKEGGGGYEQYF.

The chain is built from TRBV6-6 and TRBJ2-7, with D hard to call. CDR3 length: 12 amino acids. The V and J ends lost 0 bases and 7 bases respectively, with 7 bases between them. Per germline, CDR1 MNHNY and CDR2 SVGAGI (reference sequence). CDR3 amino acids: CASSYSGLEQYF. In DNA form, the CDR3 reads TGTGCCAGCAGTTACTCGGGCCTAGAGCAGTACTTC.

V and J are TRBV5-5 and TRBJ2-7; perhaps TRBD1 as D (6 bases). The CDR3 contains 14 residues. V lost 5 bases and J 2 bases, leaving 14 bases between the germline ends. Germline V CDR1 and CDR2: SGHKS, YYEKEE (reference sequence). The CDR3 nucleotides read TGTGCCAGCAGGACCGCGCAGGGGACCTACGAGCAGTACTTC. Protein: CASRTAQGTYEQYF.

The rearrangement links TRBV18 to TRBJ2-1, with D possibly called TRBD1 or TRBD2 (5 bases each). The CDR3 spans 14 residues. Per germline, CDR1 KGHSH and CDR2 LQKENI. V was pared by 3 bases and J by 0 bases, with 6 bases between. As DNA, the CDR3 is TGTGCCAGCTCACCGGGGGACTCCTACAATGAGCAGTTCTTC. Its translation: CASSPGDSYNEQFF.

This chain uses TRBV19 with TRBJ1-5; D gene unclear. CDR1 and CDR2 (germline): LNHDA, SQIVND (reference sequence). CDR3 length: 15 amino acids. V was cut by 0 bases and J by 0 bases, with 6 bases left in between. CDR3 coding DNA: TGTGCCAGTAGTATAGATAGCAATAGCAATCAGCCCCAGCATTTT. It translates to CASSIDSNSNQPQHF.

The V call is TRBV9, the J call TRBJ2-2; the match to TRBD1 covers 9 bases. Germline V lookup: CDR1 SGDLS, CDR2 YYNGEE. The V gene end was trimmed by 6 bases and the J gene end by 3 bases; junction bases not matched to a gene: 3. The CDR3 runs 14 residues. This CDR3 reads CASKRTGDTGELFF. CDR3 coding DNA: TGTGCCAGCAAAAGGACAGGGGACACCGGGGAGCTGTTTTTT.